A selection of T cell receptor beta chains follows, all from one sample in a study of PD-L1 blockade in urothelial cancer. This table comes from immunoSEQ multiplex PCR, and its TCRdb copy is limited to in-frame clones, with some not included. The table has 130,000 or so clones, less than 85% seen once; the top ten hold under 3.5%. The sequencing here drew on PBMCs, taken around atezolizumab (anti-PD-L1) treatment. The receptors shown here come from a man aged 45 to 65 with urothelial cancer. The CDR3 runs from the conserved cysteine through the conserved F or W. The D gene is left open where the match is weak. Clone size is stated in some rows and not others, as once, few, many or a class when expanded.

J gene: TRBJ2-7
D gene: TRBD2
clone size: .
V gene: TRBV5-7
CDR3 DNA: TGTGCCAGCAGCTTGGAAGTGATTAGCGGGAGGGGCAGCTCCTACGAGCAGTACTTC
CDR3 protein: CASSLEVISGRGSSYEQYF

J gene: TRBJ2-2
D gene: TRBD2
clone size: .
V gene: TRBV7-2
CDR3 DNA: TGTGCCAGCAGCCGAGGGACTAGCGGGAGGAGGGTGGGCGGGGAGCTGTTTTTT
CDR3 protein: CASSRGTSGRRVGGELFF

J gene: TRBJ1-2
D gene: .
clone size: .
V gene: TRBV28
CDR3 DNA: TGTGCCAGCAGTTTGGGAACAGGAAACTATGGCTACACCTTC
CDR3 protein: CASSLGTGNYGYTF

J gene: TRBJ2-1
D gene: .
clone size: .
V gene: TRBV21-1
CDR3 DNA: TGTGCCAGCAGCAAAGGGAGAAACCGGGAATCCTCCAATGAGCAGTTCTTC
CDR3 protein: CASSKGRNRESSNEQFF

J gene: TRBJ1-2
D gene: .
clone size: few
V gene: TRBV28
CDR3 DNA: TGTGCCAGCAGCTCTTTAACTCATGGCTACACCTTC
CDR3 protein: CASSSLTHGYTF

J gene: TRBJ1-6
D gene: TRBD1
clone size: .
V gene: TRBV15
CDR3 DNA: TGTGCCACCAGCAGTAGGACAGGGGAAAATTCACCCCTCCACTTT
CDR3 protein: CATSSRTGENSPLHF

J gene: TRBJ1-1
D gene: .
clone size: .
V gene: TRBV2
CDR3 DNA: TGTGCCAGCAGTAGGAGCACTGAAGCTTTCTTT
CDR3 protein: CASSRSTEAFF

J gene: TRBJ2-7
D gene: TRBD1
clone size: .
V gene: TRBV19
CDR3 DNA: TGTGCCAGTAGTCCGAGTGGGACAGGGTTCAACGAGCAGTACTTC
CDR3 protein: CASSPSGTGFNEQYF

J gene: TRBJ2-3
D gene: TRBD2
clone size: .
V gene: TRBV7-9
CDR3 DNA: TGTGCCAGCAGCCCGCTCCCGAGCGGGAGGTTCACAGATACGCAGTATTTT
CDR3 protein: CASSPLPSGRFTDTQYF

J gene: TRBJ2-1
D gene: TRBD1
clone size: .
V gene: TRBV2
CDR3 DNA: TGTGCCAGCAGTGGGGACAGGGGGCCCTACAATGAGCAGTTCTTC
CDR3 protein: CASSGDRGPYNEQFF

J gene: TRBJ2-5
D gene: .
clone size: .
V gene: TRBV9
CDR3 DNA: TGTGCCAGCAGCGTCACAGCGGCACTTCAAGAGACCCAGTACTTC
CDR3 protein: CASSVTAALQETQYF

J gene: TRBJ2-3
D gene: TRBD2
clone size: .
V gene: TRBV5-1
CDR3 DNA: TGCGCCAGCAGCTTCTCTAGCGGGCTCACAGATACGCAGTATTTT
CDR3 protein: CASSFSSGLTDTQYF

J gene: TRBJ1-6
D gene: .
clone size: .
V gene: TRBV19
CDR3 DNA: TGTGCCAGTAGCCCAACAGGGCGTGGTTCACCCCTCCACTTT
CDR3 protein: CASSPTGRGSPLHF

J gene: TRBJ2-7
D gene: .
clone size: .
V gene: TRBV4-2
CDR3 DNA: TGTGCCAGCAGCCAAGAAACCTTGGGAGGACGACCCTACGAGCAGTACTTC
CDR3 protein: CASSQETLGGRPYEQYF

J gene: TRBJ2-5
D gene: .
clone size: .
V gene: TRBV15
CDR3 DNA: TGTGCCACCAGCAGAGGAACGAGCTTCGACAGCACAAAAAGTGAGACCCAGTACTTC
CDR3 protein: CATSRGTSFDSTKSETQYF

J gene: TRBJ2-3
D gene: TRBD2
clone size: .
V gene: TRBV6-5
CDR3 DNA: TGTGCCAGCAGTATTAGCGGGAGGGCCGTAGATACGCAGTATTTT
CDR3 protein: CASSISGRAVDTQYF

J gene: TRBJ2-5
D gene: .
clone size: .
V gene: TRBV5-1
CDR3 DNA: TGCGCCAGCAGCTATGTGCCAGAAGAGACCCAGTACTTC
CDR3 protein: CASSYVPEETQYF

J gene: TRBJ2-7
D gene: .
clone size: .
V gene: TRBV10-2
CDR3 DNA: TGCGCCAGCAGAAACGGACAACGAGGCGAGCAGTACTTC
CDR3 protein: CASRNGQRGEQYF

J gene: TRBJ2-1
D gene: TRBD2
clone size: .
V gene: TRBV5-1
CDR3 DNA: TGCGCCAGCAGCTCCGGGACTAGCGGGACCAATGAGCAGTTCTTC
CDR3 protein: CASSSGTSGTNEQFF

J gene: TRBJ2-3
D gene: .
clone size: .
V gene: TRBV7-3
CDR3 DNA: TGTGCCAGCAGTCGGTTCGGAACGAAGGATTACAGTAACACAGATACGCAGTATTTT
CDR3 protein: CASSRFGTKDYSNTDTQYF

J gene: TRBJ1-2
D gene: TRBD1
clone size: many
V gene: TRBV19
CDR3 DNA: TGTGCCAGTAGGAAAACGGACAGGGAGGGTGACACCTTC
CDR3 protein: CASRKTDREGDTF

J gene: TRBJ2-3
D gene: .
clone size: .
V gene: TRBV6-1
CDR3 DNA: TGTGCCAGCGTCAAAGACATCCATACGCAGTATTTT
CDR3 protein: CASVKDIHTQYF

J gene: TRBJ2-4
D gene: .
clone size: few
V gene: TRBV6-1
CDR3 DNA: TGTGCCAGCCTTCAAGGGGATACAGCCAAAAACATTCAGTACTTC
CDR3 protein: CASLQGDTAKNIQYF

J gene: TRBJ2-3
D gene: .
clone size: .
V gene: TRBV28
CDR3 DNA: TGTGCCAGCAGTCCGGGACTCGGGTCCACAGATACGCAGTATTTT
CDR3 protein: CASSPGLGSTDTQYF

J gene: TRBJ2-3
D gene: TRBD2
clone size: .
V gene: TRBV14
CDR3 DNA: TGTGCCAGCAGCCAAGTCTTTACTAGCGGGAGGAGGGATACGCAGTATTTT
CDR3 protein: CASSQVFTSGRRDTQYF

J gene: TRBJ2-3
D gene: TRBD1
clone size: .
V gene: TRBV6-1
CDR3 DNA: TGTGCCAGCAGTGCAGGGGGCTGGGGAGCCACAGATACGCAGTATTTT
CDR3 protein: CASSAGGWGATDTQYF

J gene: TRBJ2-7
D gene: .
clone size: .
V gene: TRBV7-9
CDR3 DNA: TGTGCCAGCAGCCCTTTAGCGCGTAGTTCCTACGAGCAGTACTTC
CDR3 protein: CASSPLARSSYEQYF

J gene: TRBJ2-5
D gene: TRBD1
clone size: .
V gene: TRBV6-6
CDR3 DNA: TGTGCCAGCAGTTACTCGACTCGACAGGGTGAGACCCAGTACTTC
CDR3 protein: CASSYSTRQGETQYF

J gene: TRBJ1-5
D gene: TRBD1
clone size: once
V gene: TRBV28
CDR3 DNA: TGTGCCAGCATCACAGGGGGGCCCCATTTGCCCCAGCATTTT
CDR3 protein: CASITGGPHLPQHF

J gene: TRBJ2-1
D gene: TRBD2
clone size: .
V gene: TRBV5-1
CDR3 DNA: TGCGCCAGCAGAGAAGGACTAGCGGGAACGTCCTACAATGAGCAGTTCTTC
CDR3 protein: CASREGLAGTSYNEQFF

J gene: TRBJ2-7
D gene: .
clone size: .
V gene: TRBV15
CDR3 DNA: TGTGCCACCAGCAGAGCTCAGGGACTTATCCACGAGCAGTACTTC
CDR3 protein: CATSRAQGLIHEQYF

J gene: TRBJ2-2
D gene: .
clone size: .
V gene: TRBV7-6
CDR3 DNA: TGTGCCAGCAGCTTAAGCGGATCTGGGGAGCTGTTTTTT
CDR3 protein: CASSLSGSGELFF

J gene: TRBJ2-3
D gene: .
clone size: .
V gene: TRBV15
CDR3 DNA: TGTGCCACCAGCAGATTTCGAGAGTCAGATACGCAGTATTTT
CDR3 protein: CATSRFRESDTQYF

J gene: TRBJ1-3
D gene: .
clone size: .
V gene: TRBV6-4
CDR3 DNA: TGTGCCAGCAGAAACCAGGGCCCTGGAAACACCATATATTTT
CDR3 protein: CASRNQGPGNTIYF

J gene: TRBJ2-5
D gene: .
clone size: .
V gene: TRBV2
CDR3 DNA: TGTGCCAGCAGTGGGACTATAGGGGAAGAGACCCAGTACTTC
CDR3 protein: CASSGTIGEETQYF

J gene: TRBJ2-7
D gene: .
clone size: once
V gene: TRBV5-1
CDR3 DNA: TGCGCTAGCAGCTTGGCCCAGGCCACCTACGAGCAGTACTTC
CDR3 protein: CASSLAQATYEQYF

J gene: TRBJ1-2
D gene: .
clone size: .
V gene: TRBV28
CDR3 DNA: TGTGCCAGCAGTTCCCGAGCCAGGATAAATGGCTACACCTTC
CDR3 protein: CASSSRARINGYTF

J gene: TRBJ2-7
D gene: TRBD1
clone size: .
V gene: TRBV23-1
CDR3 DNA: TGCGCCAGCAGGCCCCCGACAGGGGCCTACGAGCAGTACTTC
CDR3 protein: CASRPPTGAYEQYF

J gene: TRBJ2-3
D gene: .
clone size: .
V gene: TRBV30
CDR3 DNA: TGTGCCTGGAGTGAGCTAGCAGCTAGCACAGATACGCAGTATTTT
CDR3 protein: CAWSELAASTDTQYF

J gene: TRBJ2-1
D gene: TRBD2
clone size: .
V gene: TRBV11-2
CDR3 DNA: TGTGCCAGCAGCTTCCGGACTAGCGGTTACAATGAGCAGTTCTTC
CDR3 protein: CASSFRTSGYNEQFF

J gene: TRBJ1-2
D gene: .
clone size: .
V gene: TRBV13
CDR3 DNA: TGTGCCAGCAGCGGCCCGACCGCGGACACTCTAAACGTCTATGGCTACACCTTC
CDR3 protein: CASSGPTADTLNVYGYTF

J gene: TRBJ2-1
D gene: TRBD1
clone size: .
V gene: TRBV4-1
CDR3 DNA: TGCGCCAGCAGCCAAGATAAGAATCCGGGACAGAGTTACAGTGAGCAGTTCTTC
CDR3 protein: CASSQDKNPGQSYSEQFF

J gene: TRBJ2-7
D gene: TRBD2
clone size: .
V gene: TRBV9
CDR3 DNA: TGTGCCAGCAGCGAGGGACTAGGGGGCTACGAGCAGTACTTC
CDR3 protein: CASSEGLGGYEQYF

J gene: TRBJ1-5
D gene: .
clone size: .
V gene: TRBV27
CDR3 DNA: TGTGCCAGCAGTTTATCGGGGGGTTCTTACAATCAGCCCCAGCATTTT
CDR3 protein: CASSLSGGSYNQPQHF

J gene: TRBJ1-2
D gene: .
clone size: .
V gene: TRBV6-1
CDR3 DNA: TGTGCCAGTGTTGCGGGTTTTAACTATGGCTACACCTTC
CDR3 protein: CASVAGFNYGYTF

J gene: TRBJ1-6
D gene: .
clone size: .
V gene: TRBV4-1
CDR3 DNA: TGCGCCAGCAGCGACTCGGACAAAGATAATTCACCCCTCCACTTT
CDR3 protein: CASSDSDKDNSPLHF

J gene: TRBJ1-5
D gene: .
clone size: .
V gene: TRBV19
CDR3 DNA: TGTGCCAGTAATTCAGGGGTGGATTATCAGCCCCAGCATTTT
CDR3 protein: CASNSGVDYQPQHF

J gene: TRBJ2-1
D gene: TRBD2
clone size: .
V gene: TRBV5-4
CDR3 DNA: TGTGCCAGCAGCTTCGGCGGGGGGATGAACTCCTACAATGAGCAGTTCTTC
CDR3 protein: CASSFGGGMNSYNEQFF

J gene: TRBJ2-7
D gene: .
clone size: .
V gene: TRBV18
CDR3 DNA: TGTGCCAGCTCAATTAGACAGGACTACGAGCAGTACTTC
CDR3 protein: CASSIRQDYEQYF

J gene: TRBJ2-7
D gene: .
clone size: .
V gene: TRBV4-1
CDR3 DNA: TGCGCCAGCAGCTCCCGGGACTTCACCTACGAGCAGTACTTC
CDR3 protein: CASSSRDFTYEQYF

J gene: TRBJ2-1
D gene: TRBD2
clone size: .
V gene: TRBV4-1
CDR3 DNA: TGCGCCAGCAGCCAGGGACTAGCCTACAATGAGCAGTTCTTC
CDR3 protein: CASSQGLAYNEQFF

J gene: TRBJ2-7
D gene: .
clone size: .
V gene: TRBV6-6
CDR3 DNA: TGTGCCAGCAGTTACTCTGAGTTGTACGAGCAGTACTTC
CDR3 protein: CASSYSELYEQYF